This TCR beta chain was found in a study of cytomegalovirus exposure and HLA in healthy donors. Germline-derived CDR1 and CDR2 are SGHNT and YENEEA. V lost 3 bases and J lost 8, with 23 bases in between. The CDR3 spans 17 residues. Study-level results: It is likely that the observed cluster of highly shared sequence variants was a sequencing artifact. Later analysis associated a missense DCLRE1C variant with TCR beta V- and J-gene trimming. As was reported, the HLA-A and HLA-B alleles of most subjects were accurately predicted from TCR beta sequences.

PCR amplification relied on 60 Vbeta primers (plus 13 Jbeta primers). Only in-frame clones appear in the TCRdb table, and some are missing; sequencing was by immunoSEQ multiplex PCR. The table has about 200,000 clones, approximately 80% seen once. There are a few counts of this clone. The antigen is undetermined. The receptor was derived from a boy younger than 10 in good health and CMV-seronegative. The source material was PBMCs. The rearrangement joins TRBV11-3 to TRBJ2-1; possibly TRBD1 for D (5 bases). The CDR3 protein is CASSFWWWGRARHEQFF. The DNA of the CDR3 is TGTGCCAGCAGCTTTTGGTGGTGGGGCAGGGCTAGGCATGAGCAGTTCTTC.